The entry below gives a single T cell receptor beta chain sequence along with its context. Its cognate antigen is unknown. This entry comes from a study of radiotherapy plus CTLA-4 blockade in lung cancer. Study conclusions and caveats: Reports identified early blood T cell clone dynamics, with interferon-beta, as the best response predictor.

Sequencing was performed with immunoSEQ multiplex PCR; in TCRdb, only in-frame clones are kept and a portion is missing. The table lists roughly 120,000 clones, 78% of them singletons. Trimming left V 2 bases short and J 5 bases short, with 11 bases between. From germline, CDR1 is SGHRS and CDR2 YFSETQ. This CDR3 is built from 14 residues. Sequenced material: peripheral blood, taken from a patient treated with radiotherapy plus ipilimumab. The receptor comes from a human donor with non-small cell lung cancer who had a partial response to radiotherapy plus ipilimumab. This rearrangement joins TRBV5-1 to TRBJ2-1; D might be TRBD2 (7 bases). The CDR3 nucleotides are TGCGCCAGCAGCTTCGGGGGGCCGAACAATGAGCAGTTCTTC. Residues: CASSFGGPNNEQFF.